The 32 T cell receptor beta chains reported below all come from one sample, sequenced in a study of T cell repertoires in cytomegalovirus infection. Via MiXCR, TCRdb re-called the reads, giving one row per CDR3 protein. This sample has about 360,000 distinct CDR3 sequences, with roughly 20% found just once. Sequences were obtained from PBMCs. The receptors were gathered from a human donor in good health (CMV status not recorded). Some clones in this sample may be carry-over from other donors' samples.

This chain links TRBV5-1 with TRBJ2-5, with 8 bases matching TRBD1. V shed 4 bases, J shed 5 bases, and the junction held 10 bases outside the gene matches. The CDR3 consists of 15 residues. CDR1 and CDR2 (germline): SGHRS, YFSETQ. CDR3 in amino acids: CASSPPTGVEETQYF. The DNA of the CDR3 is TGCGCCAGCAGCCCACCGACAGGGGTGGAGGAGACCCAGTACTTC.

The J gene is TRBJ2-5, the V gene TRBV29-1; 9 nucleotides match TRBD2. The V segment lost 4 bases and the J segment 13 bases; nucleotides outside the gene matches: 25. The CDR3 has 17 residues. Per germline, CDR1 SQVTM and CDR2 ANQGSEA. The CDR3 sequence: CSVAGARGGYRGTKVYF. CDR3 bases: TGCAGCGTTGCGGGGGCGCGGGGGGGTTACCGGGGGACGAAGGTGTACTTC.

This rearrangement joins TRBV5-6 to TRBJ2-5; 9 nucleotides align to TRBD2. The J segment lost 3 bases and the V segment lost 0 bases, leaving 6 bases of the junction unmatched. CDR1 and CDR2 from the germline V gene are SGHDT and YYEEEE. The CDR3 is made up of 16 amino acids. The CDR3 nucleotides read TGTGCCAGCAGCTTGGAGCGGCGGGGGGGGAAAGAGACCCAGTACTTC. Protein: CASSLERRGGKETQYF.

This sequence joins TRBV20-1 and TRBJ2-3; 13 positions match TRBD2. V shed 6 bases, J shed 5 bases, and the junction held 8 bases outside the gene matches. This CDR3 contains 15 residues. CDR1 is DFQATT, CDR2 SNEGSKA, per germline (reference sequence). The CDR3 is CSATGTSGTGDTQYF. The CDR3 DNA is TGCAGTGCCACCGGGACTAGCGGGACAGGAGATACGCAGTATTTT.

In its sample, this clonotype was seen many times. The V gene is TRBV7-9, the J gene TRBJ2-3; no clear D. The CDR3 length is 12 residues. Between the trimmed V and J ends, which lost 5 bases and 5 bases, there was a span of 8 bases. CDR1 SEHNR and CDR2 FQNEAQ come from the germline V gene (reference sequence). The CDR3 DNA reads TGTGCCAGCAGCGAAATGGAAGATACGCAGTATTTT. This codes for CASSEMEDTQYF.

The genes are TRBV20-1 and TRBJ2-7; no definite D call. The ends were cut back, 5 bases at V and 2 bases at J, with 16 bases in the middle. Germline V gene sequence: CDR1 DFQATT, CDR2 SNEGSKA (reference sequence). This CDR3 has 14 amino acids. This CDR3 reads CSAPVWVPTYEQYF. DNA for the CDR3: TGCAGTGCTCCGGTTTGGGTGCCGACCTACGAGCAGTACTTC.

This clonotype was detected a few times. This rearrangement joins TRBV6-6 to TRBJ2-1; D is possibly TRBD1 (6 bases). V dropped 5 bases and J dropped 7 bases, with 12 bases sitting between them. The germline V gene encodes CDR1 MNHNY and CDR2 SVGAGI (reference sequence). The CDR3 runs 13 residues. CDR3 sequence reads: CASSPTGPNEQFF. CDR3 bases: TGTGCCAGCAGTCCGACAGGACCAAATGAGCAGTTCTTC.

Many counts were recorded for this clonotype. The chain employs TRBV10-3 and TRBJ2-6, with unresolved D. Trimming stripped 4 bases from V and 4 bases from J, with 11 bases between. This CDR3 comprises 15 residues. The germline gives CDR1 ENHRY, CDR2 SYGVKD. Here the CDR3 DNA reads TGTGCCATCAGTGCTGGGCCCCTCGGGGCCAACGTCCTGACTTTC. This codes for CAISAGPLGANVLTF.

This sequence joins TRBV29-1 and TRBJ2-1, with a weak D call TRBD2 (5 bases). CDR1 SQVTM and CDR2 ANQGSEA come from the germline V gene. V gave up 6 bases and J gave up 0 bases, with 12 bases separating them. The CDR3 has 14 amino acids. CDR3 sequence reads: CSVGESYSYNEQFF. For the CDR3, the DNA is TGCAGCGTGGGAGAGAGCTACTCCTACAATGAGCAGTTCTTC.

V gene TRBV7-6 combines with J gene TRBJ2-1; 10 positions match TRBD2. Trimming took 3 bases from V and 6 from J; bases not matched to a gene: 11. Germline values: CDR1 SGHVS, CDR2 FNYEAQ. The CDR3 runs 17 residues. The CDR3 DNA reads TGTGCCAGCAGCTTGGCTAGCGGGGGCCCCTGGGCCAATGAGCAGTTCTTC. It codes for CASSLASGGPWANEQFF.

This clonotype was seen more than once but under ten times. The rearrangement uses TRBV20-1 and TRBJ2-4, with D possibly being TRBD2 (6 bases). Trimming stripped 1 base from V and 7 bases from J, with 11 bases between. CDR3 length: 13 amino acids. Germline V lookup: CDR1 DFQATT, CDR2 SNEGSKA (reference sequence). The CDR3 region has the DNA TGCAGTGCTAGAGTAGCGGCTTTTAACATTCAGTACTTC. It is translated as CSARVAAFNIQYF.

This chain links TRBV5-6 with TRBJ2-2; D tentatively fits TRBD1 or TRBD2 (5 bases each). The V gene lost 2 bases and the J gene lost 4 bases, with 9 bases spanning the gap. Germline-derived CDR1 and CDR2 are SGHDT and YYEEEE. The CDR3 totals 14 residues. CDR3 DNA sequence: TGTGCCAGCAGCTTCGGGGCGGGCACCGGGGAGCTGTTTTTT. Translating gives CASSFGAGTGELFF.

To note about this clonotype: A much larger clone differs by one base, so this may be a read error. The rearrangement links TRBV6-5 to TRBJ2-7; 9 positions agree with TRBD2. This CDR3 region has 18 residues. Trimming cost V 6 bases and J 1 base; bases outside gene matches: 16. CDR1 is MNHEY and CDR2 is SVGAGI in the germline V gene. The CDR3 sequence is CASSEGPSGILASYEQYF. The DNA for the CDR3 is TGTGCCAGCAGCGAAGGGCCTAGCGGGATACTTGCATCCTACGAGCAGTACTTC.

This clonotype came up many times. The J gene is TRBJ2-7, the V gene TRBV7-9; 8 nucleotides match TRBD2. The CDR3 is 17 residues long. V lost 5 bases to trimming and J lost 2 bases; unmatched junction nucleotides: 14. The germline CDR1 and CDR2 sequences are SEHNR and FQNEAQ (reference sequence). The CDR3 reads CASSPRTSTQSTYEQYF. CDR3 bases: TGTGCCAGCAGCCCGCGGACTAGCACCCAATCCACCTACGAGCAGTACTTC.

CDR3 protein: CSADSRGGTSNYGYTF. The CDR3 DNA sequence: TGCAGCGCCGATTCTCGGGGGGGCACATCTAACTATGGCTACACCTTC. V usage is TRBV29-1 and J usage is TRBJ1-2, with a possible D match to TRBD1 (6 bases). The CDR3 length is 16 residues. CDR1 is SQVTM, CDR2 ANQGSEA, per germline. The V end was cut by 7 bases, the J end by 0 bases, with 21 bases between.

This chain links TRBV14 with TRBJ1-2; the match to TRBD1 covers 9 bases. CDR1 and CDR2 (germline): SGHDN, FVKESK. The CDR3 covers 18 residues. V dropped 2 bases and J dropped 8; count of bases not matched to a gene: 18. This CDR3 reads CASSQLFRDREGLGGYTF. The CDR3, as DNA: TGTGCCAGCAGCCAACTATTCCGGGACAGGGAAGGTCTCGGCGGCTACACCTTC.

This clonotype was counted only a few times. The rearrangement links TRBV24-1 to TRBJ2-5, with D possibly called TRBD1 or TRBD2 (5 bases each). Trimming removed 0 bases at V and 5 bases at J, with 15 bases between. Germline CDR1 reads KGHDR; CDR2 reads SFDVKD. CDR3 length: 16 residues. CDR3 bases: TGTGCCACCAGTGATTTGCGGGACGGCCGGTTGGAGACCCAGTACTTC. Protein sequence: CATSDLRDGRLETQYF.

This clonotype appeared a few times. The rearrangement links TRBV7-8 to TRBJ2-1; D may be TRBD2 (6 bases). Trimming shortened V by 1 base and J by 8 bases, and 15 bases separated the two germline ends. This CDR3 region has 15 residues. Germline lookup yields CDR1 SGHVS and CDR2 FQNEAQ. The CDR3, as DNA: TGTGCCAGCAGCTTAGAGGCGGGGTGGGTGTATGAGCAGTTCTTC. Translation gives CASSLEAGWVYEQFF.

This clonotype was seen a few times. The CDR3 DNA follows: TGCAGTGCTAGACCTGGGGGAGTGGGGGGGGTCCAAGAGACCCAGTACTTC. Amino acid sequence: CSARPGGVGGVQETQYF. The V call is TRBV20-1, the J call TRBJ2-5; 7 bases map to TRBD2. Germline V gene lookup returns CDR1 DFQATT and CDR2 SNEGSKA (reference sequence). Trimming at V came to 2 bases and at J to 1 base, leaving 13 bases not matched to a gene. The CDR3 runs to 17 residues.

This clonotype was detected a few times. Here the CDR3 reads CASSRTQGNTIYF. In DNA form, the CDR3 reads TGTGCCAGCAGCCGAACACAAGGAAACACCATATATTTT. The chain couples TRBV6-5 to TRBJ1-3; D remains unclear. CDR1 is MNHEY and CDR2 is SVGAGI in the germline V gene. V was trimmed by 6 bases and J by 4 bases, leaving 10 bases between them. The CDR3 runs to 13 residues.

This clonotype was seen a few times. This chain joins TRBV4-1 and TRBJ2-1; D remains unclear. This CDR3 is 16 amino acids long. V was trimmed by 2 bases and J by 8 bases, leaving 19 bases between them. Germline lookup yields CDR1 MGHRA and CDR2 YSYEKL. The DNA of the CDR3 is TGCGCCAGCAGCCAACCCCCACGACACACAAGGGATGAGCAGTTCTTC. Protein: CASSQPPRHTRDEQFF.

This chain uses TRBV30 with TRBJ1-2; D gene ambiguous. CDR1 GTSNPN and CDR2 SVGIG come from the germline V gene (reference sequence). The CDR3 extends over 13 amino acids. The ends were cut back, 3 bases at V and 4 bases at J, with 12 bases in the middle. CDR3 residues: CAWRGKESYGYTF. In DNA form, the CDR3 reads TGTGCCTGGAGAGGGAAAGAGAGCTATGGCTACACCTTC. Combining the CDR3 with reference TRBV30 and TRBJ1-2 gives the whole variable domain SQTIHQWPATLVQPVGSPLSLECTVEGTSNPNLYWYRQAAGRGLQLLFYSVGIGQISSEVPQNLSASRPQDRQFILSSKKLLLSDSGFYLCAWRGKESYGYTFGSGTRLTVV.

The chain employs TRBV7-2 and TRBJ2-3, with 8 bases identical to TRBD1. The germline CDR1 and CDR2 sequences are SGHTA and FQGNSA. The length of the CDR3 is 15 residues. Trimming removed 5 bases from V and 4 bases from J; junction bases left unmatched: 8. Here the CDR3 DNA reads TGTGCCAGCAGCGGACAGGGACACGGGGCAGATACGCAGTATTTT. Translated, it gives CASSGQGHGADTQYF.

This clonotype was counted many times. V is TRBV11-2 and J is TRBJ2-1, with a weak D call TRBD1 (6 bases). The germline gives CDR1 SGHAT, CDR2 FQNNGV. The V and J ends lost 7 bases and 4 bases respectively, with 17 bases between them. The CDR3 sequence is 15 residues long. CDR3 in amino acids: CASNQGRSLYNEQFF. The CDR3 DNA follows: TGTGCCAGCAATCAGGGGCGGAGCTTATACAATGAGCAGTTCTTC.

This clonotype was seen only a few times. This chain joins TRBV7-2 and TRBJ2-5, with D perhaps matching TRBD1 or TRBD2 (5 bases each). This CDR3 contains 14 residues. Germline V gene data show CDR1 as SGHTA and CDR2 as FQGNSA. V lost 3 bases and J lost 4, with 12 bases in between. This CDR3 is CASSFALGVETQYF. CDR3 DNA: TGTGCCAGCAGCTTCGCTCTGGGGGTAGAGACCCAGTACTTC.

Many counts were recorded for this clonotype. The rearrangement joins TRBV7-2 to TRBJ2-7; 10 nucleotides align to TRBD2. The length of the CDR3 is 12 residues. CDR1 and CDR2 (germline): SGHTA, FQGNSA. This CDR3 is CASSLWLAGEWV. Here the CDR3 DNA reads TGTGCCAGCAGCTTATGGCTAGCGGGAGAGTGGGTC.

This clonotype was recorded once. V is TRBV29-1 and J is TRBJ2-3, with D perhaps matching TRBD2 (5 bases). The V end lost 2 bases, the J end lost 0 bases, and 15 bases lay between the germline ends. The CDR3 has 16 residues. CDR1 is SQVTM, CDR2 ANQGSEA, per germline. The CDR3 DNA sequence: TGCAGCGTTGAACCCCTCGATAGCGCGAGCACAGATACGCAGTATTTT. Translation: CSVEPLDSASTDTQYF.

This rearrangement joins TRBV11-2 to TRBJ2-1; D call uncertain. Germline lookup yields CDR1 SGHAT and CDR2 FQNNGV. The CDR3 runs 15 residues. The V and J ends lost 2 bases and 5 bases respectively, with 13 bases between them. The CDR3 nucleotides are TGTGCCAGCAGCTTATGGTCTTTGGCAGACAATGAGCAGTTCTTC. Translated, it gives CASSLWSLADNEQFF. Full variable domain (remainder filled in from reference TRBV11-2 and TRBJ2-1): EAGVAQSPRYKIIEKRQSVAFWCNPISGHATLYWYQQILGQGPKLLIQFQNNGVVDDSQLPKDRFSAERLKGVDSTLKIQPAKLEDSAVYLCASSLWSLADNEQFFGPGTRLTVL.

This chain links TRBV18 with TRBJ1-2; 9 bases fit TRBD1. The V segment lost 6 bases and the J segment 4 bases; nucleotides outside the gene matches: 6. This CDR3 region has 14 residues. Looked up from germline, CDR1 is KGHSH and CDR2 is LQKENI. CDR3 residues: CASSPGTGTYGYTF. The CDR3 region has the DNA TGTGCCAGCTCCCCCGGGACAGGGACCTATGGCTACACCTTC.

V and J are TRBV10-3 and TRBJ1-5; D ambiguous. The CDR3 has 13 residues. Trimming left V 8 bases short and J 5 bases short, with 13 bases between. CDR1 ENHRY and CDR2 SYGVKD come from the germline V gene. CDR3 bases: TGTGCCATCTTTTTGGCAGATTATCAGCCCCAGCATTTT. The encoded protein is CAIFLADYQPQHF.

The gene calls are TRBV30 and TRBJ1-1; D gene ambiguous. The germline V gene encodes CDR1 GTSNPN and CDR2 SVGIG (reference sequence). The CDR3 totals 11 residues. The V end was cut by 4 bases, the J end by 0 bases, with 3 bases between. CDR3 bases: TGTGCCTGGATGGTGAACACTGAAGCTTTCTTT. This codes for CAWMVNTEAFF.

This clonotype has at least ten counts. V gene TRBV7-2 combines with J gene TRBJ2-7; 11 bases map to TRBD2. Trimming removed 0 bases from V and 7 bases from J; junction bases left unmatched: 5. Germline CDR1 reads SGHTA; CDR2 reads FQGNSA. The CDR3 has 15 residues. The CDR3 bases are TGTGCCAGCAGCTTAGCGCCCGGACTAGCGGGTGAGCAGTACTTC. It codes for CASSLAPGLAGEQYF.